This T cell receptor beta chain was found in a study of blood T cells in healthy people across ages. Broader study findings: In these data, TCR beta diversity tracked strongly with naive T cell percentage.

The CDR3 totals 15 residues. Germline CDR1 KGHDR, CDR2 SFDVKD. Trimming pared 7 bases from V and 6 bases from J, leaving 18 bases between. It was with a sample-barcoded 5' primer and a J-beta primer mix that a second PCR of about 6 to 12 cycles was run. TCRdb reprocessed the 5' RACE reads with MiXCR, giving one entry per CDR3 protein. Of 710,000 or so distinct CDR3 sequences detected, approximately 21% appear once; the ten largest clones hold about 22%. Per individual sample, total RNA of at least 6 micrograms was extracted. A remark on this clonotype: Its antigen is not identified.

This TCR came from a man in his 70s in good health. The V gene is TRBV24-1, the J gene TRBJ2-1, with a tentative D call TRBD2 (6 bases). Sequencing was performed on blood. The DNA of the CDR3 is TGTGCCACCAGCAATCCCGGGGGTTTGGGCAATGAGCAGTTCTTC. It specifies CATSNPGGLGNEQFF.